The 17 T cell receptor beta chains listed next were all sequenced from one sample in a study of blood T cell repertoires in COVID-19. TCRdb keeps only in-frame clones here, not all; method: immunoSEQ multiplex PCR. The data show tens of thousands of clones, around 86% seen once. Source material: peripheral blood. The receptor set was obtained from a human donor in a cohort sampled during active COVID-19.

The chain couples TRBV7-6 to TRBJ1-6, with D perhaps matching TRBD1 (5 bases). V lost 5 bases to trimming and J lost 7 bases, with 12 bases between them. CDR1 and CDR2 from the germline V gene are SGHVS and FNYEAQ. The length of the CDR3 is 14 residues. The CDR3 loop is CASSLQGGNSPLHF. The CDR3 DNA follows: TGTGCCAGCAGCCTGCAGGGTGGCAATTCACCCCTCCACTTT.

The CDR3 bases are TGCAGTGCTAGTGAAAGACAGTATGGCTACACCTTC. It translates to CSASERQYGYTF. This sequence joins TRBV20-1 and TRBJ1-2; TRBD1 might be the D (5 bases). Germline CDR1 DFQATT, CDR2 SNEGSKA (reference sequence). Trimming removed 3 bases from V and 5 bases from J, with 10 bases in between. This CDR3 has 12 residues.

By share, this clone counts as medium-sized. This sequence joins TRBV7-8 and TRBJ1-6; D call uncertain. The CDR3 consists of 15 residues. The V end was cut by 1 base, the J end by 7 bases, with 11 bases between. Germline CDR1 and CDR2: SGHVS and FQNEAQ. This CDR3 is CASSLVAGGNSPLHF. In DNA, the CDR3 is TGTGCCAGCAGCTTAGTTGCGGGCGGCAATTCACCCCTCCACTTT.

The rearrangement joins TRBV6-5 to TRBJ2-2; 7 positions agree with TRBD2. Per germline, CDR1 MNHEY and CDR2 SVGAGI. The trim removed 5 bases at V and 6 bases at J, leaving 3 bases unmatched. The CDR3 is 13 amino acids. Written as DNA, the CDR3 is TGTGCCAGCAGTACGGGGGGATCCGGGGAGCTGTTTTTT. This translates into CASSTGGSGELFF.

The chain joins TRBV12-3 or TRBV12-4 to TRBJ2-2; 7 bases fit TRBD1. The CDR3 sequence is 13 residues long. Unmatched junction bases numbered 4, after V lost 6 bases and J lost 6 bases. The DNA for the CDR3 is TGTGCCAGCAGCCGGGACAGAGCCGGGGAGCTGTTTTTT. It codes for CASSRDRAGELFF.

The gene calls are TRBV5-6 and TRBJ2-3; D may be TRBD2 (5 bases). Germline CDR1 reads SGHDT; CDR2 reads YYEEEE. With 10 bases removed from V and 3 bases from J, the gap between germline ends came to 24 bases. This CDR3 is 16 amino acids long. The CDR3 loop is CASQRRRIMGTDTQYF. Written as DNA, the CDR3 is TGTGCCTCCCAAAGGAGGCGTATTATGGGGACAGATACGCAGTATTTT.

The chain is built from TRBV25-1 and TRBJ2-7; D might be TRBD2 (5 bases). The CDR3 spans 13 residues. V shed 6 bases and J shed 5 bases, with 14 bases lying between them. The germline CDR1 and CDR2 sequences are MGHDK and SYGVNS. The CDR3 spells CASRAGSWDEQYF. CDR3 nucleotides: TGTGCCAGCAGGGCGGGTTCCTGGGACGAGCAGTACTTC.

The chain combines TRBV28 with TRBJ1-1; 9 nucleotides line up with TRBD1. The trim removed 5 bases at V and 5 bases at J, leaving 15 bases unmatched. Germline V CDR1 and CDR2: MDHEN, SYDVKM. This CDR3 comprises 17 residues. The CDR3 sequence is CASSPPGQGRENTEAFF. The CDR3 DNA follows: TGTGCCAGCAGTCCGCCGGGACAGGGCAGAGAGAATACTGAAGCTTTCTTT.

This clone was counted between two and nine times. The rearrangement links TRBV23-1 to TRBJ1-2; TRBD1 is a possible D gene (6 bases). TRBV23-1 falls under the ORF class, with uncertain function. The CDR3 spans 15 residues. Trimming left V 0 bases short and J 4 bases short, with 12 bases between. The CDR3 region is CASSQSRAGAYGYTF. CDR3 bases: TGCGCCAGCAGTCAATCGAGGGCAGGGGCCTATGGCTACACCTTC.

This chain joins TRBV2 and TRBJ1-1; perhaps TRBD1 as D (5 bases). The CDR3 runs 13 residues. V lost 7 bases to trimming and J lost 6 bases, with 15 bases between them. Per germline, CDR1 SNHLY and CDR2 FYNNEI. The CDR3 DNA reads TGTGCCAGCACGGGGGAACAAGGCGCTGAAGCTTTCTTT. It specifies CASTGEQGAEAFF.

This chain joins TRBV11-2 and TRBJ1-2; D perhaps matches TRBD1 (5 bases). Per germline, CDR1 SGHAT and CDR2 FQNNGV. The CDR3 is 15 residues long. Trimming stripped 5 bases from V and 2 bases from J, with 15 bases between. CDR3 region: CASSREGNRNYGYTF. The CDR3, as DNA: TGTGCCAGCAGCCGGGAGGGGAATCGGAACTATGGCTACACCTTC.

The genes are TRBV27 and TRBJ2-3; tentative D call: TRBD1 (5 bases). Deletions cut 5 bases from V and 3 bases from J, with 12 bases between. The CDR3 runs to 14 residues. CDR1 is MNHEY, CDR2 SMNVEV, per germline (reference sequence). CDR3 bases: TGTGCCAGCAGTCTCGAGGACACGACAGATACGCAGTATTTT. Amino acids: CASSLEDTTDTQYF.

This rearrangement joins TRBV12-3 or TRBV12-4 to TRBJ1-5; a weak D match, TRBD1 (5 bases). CDR3 size: 13 residues. V lost 5 bases, J lost 7 bases, and 12 bases lay in between. CDR3 residues: CASSPQGNQPQHF. Here the CDR3 DNA reads TGTGCCAGCAGTCCGCAGGGTAACCAGCCCCAGCATTTT.

The V call is TRBV12-3 or TRBV12-4, the J call TRBJ2-3; no clear D. The CDR3 spans 13 residues. V lost 6 bases and J 8 bases, leaving 15 bases between the germline ends. The CDR3 sequence: CASSQAVGGTQYF. CDR3 DNA: TGTGCCAGCAGCCAGGCTGTAGGTGGTACGCAGTATTTT.

The V and J genes are TRBV6-6 and TRBJ1-3, with TRBD1 as a possible D gene (5 bases). Looked up from germline, CDR1 is MNHNY and CDR2 is SVGAGI (reference sequence). The CDR3 consists of 15 residues. V dropped 6 bases and J dropped 1 base, with 13 bases sitting between them. The CDR3, as DNA: TGTGCCAGCAGGATCGAGGGGACTTCTGGAAACACCATATATTTT. Its protein is CASRIEGTSGNTIYF.

This clone was picked up one time. The chain combines TRBV15 with TRBJ2-5; 7 bases line up with TRBD2. The CDR3 contains 16 residues. V gave up 0 bases and J gave up 4 bases; unmatched junction bases: 8. The germline V gene encodes CDR1 LNHNV and CDR2 YYDKDF (reference sequence). The CDR3 loop reads CATSRDRASGRETQYF. In nucleotides, the CDR3 is TGTGCCACCAGCAGAGATCGTGCTAGCGGACGAGAGACCCAGTACTTC. Full variable domain (rest looked up from reference TRBV15 and TRBJ2-5): DAMVIQNPRYQVTQFGKPVTLSCSQTLNHNVMYWYQQKSSQAPKLLFHYYDKDFNNEADTPDNFQSRRPNTSFCFLDIRSPGLGDTAMYLCATSRDRASGRETQYFGPGTRLLVL.

With respect to this clone: Its ends do not fully match the called genes, so a read error is possible. The chain uses TRBV5-6 and TRBJ1-2; 10 bases match TRBD1. The germline CDR1 and CDR2 sequences are SGHDT and YYEEEE. CDR3 length: 14 amino acids. CDR3 region: CASSGDRGLGGRAF. In DNA, the CDR3 is TGTGCCAGCAGCGGAGACAGGGGGCTGGGGGGGCGTGCCTTC.